Following are 31 T cell receptor beta chains from one sample sequenced in a study of CD8+CD57+ T cells in acquired aplastic anemia (dated by TCRdb to between 2017 and 2018). The sequencer listed for this sample is Illumina HiSeq 2000. Genomic DNA was used as template for profiling of TCR beta VDJ combinations and CDR3 sequences. TCRdb reanalyzed the raw reads on its own, using fastp at Q25 for trimming and MiXCR for clone calling, and kept in-frame beta chains. Rows with one shared CDR3 protein collapse into an entry with the most common genes and DNA. A total of 250,000 to 350,000 distinct CDR3 sequences appear in this sample, 56% of them only once. The ten largest clonotypes hold around 8% of the sample. The sequencing input was sorted CD4+, CD8+, or CD8+CD57+ T cells (not recorded which) from PBMCs. All receptors derive from a human donor with severe aplastic anemia or a healthy control (not recorded which).

This clonotype was detected a few times. V usage is TRBV24-1 and J usage is TRBJ2-7, with D tentatively TRBD2 (5 bases). V lost 4 bases to trimming and J lost 8 bases, with 29 bases between them. Germline V gene data show CDR1 as KGHDR and CDR2 as SFDVKD. There are 18 residues in the CDR3. CDR3 nucleotide sequence: TGTGCCACCAGTGACCCCTCGGATATCACTCTGCCGACTACGAAGCAGTACTTC. Its translation is CATSDPSDITLPTTKQYF.

This clonotype was seen repeatedly, ten times or more. This chain links TRBV2 with TRBJ1-5; possibly TRBD1 for D (5 bases). This CDR3 spans 14 amino acids. V was shortened by 6 bases and J by 3 bases, with 12 bases between the two germline ends. CDR1 is SNHLY, CDR2 FYNNEI, per germline. The CDR3 nucleotides read TGTGCCAGCAGGGGGACCCCCGACAATCAGCCCCAGCATTTT. Translating it yields CASRGTPDNQPQHF.

The chain links TRBV24-1 to TRBJ2-1; TRBD2 matches at 11 bases. Looked up from germline, CDR1 is KGHDR and CDR2 is SFDVKD. V was clipped by 7 bases and J by 7 bases; unmatched bases: 8. The CDR3 loop spans 15 amino acids. CDR3 region: CATRLVAGGWNEQFF. CDR3 DNA: TGTGCCACCAGGCTCGTAGCGGGAGGGTGGAATGAGCAGTTCTTC.

The chain combines TRBV2 with TRBJ1-1; D perhaps matches TRBD1 (5 bases). In germline, CDR1 is SNHLY, CDR2 FYNNEI. The ends were cut back, 2 bases at V and 0 bases at J, with 7 bases in the middle. The CDR3 totals 14 residues. The CDR3 region has the DNA TGTGCCAGCAGTGAATGGGGACTGAACACTGAAGCTTTCTTT. Amino acid sequence: CASSEWGLNTEAFF.

This clonotype was observed at least ten times. V usage is TRBV15 and J usage is TRBJ2-3; 7 bases agree with TRBD1. V shed 0 bases, J shed 5 bases, and the junction held 11 bases outside the gene matches. The CDR3 runs to 17 residues. Germline lookup yields CDR1 LNHNV and CDR2 YYDKDF (reference sequence). CDR3 sequence reads: CATSREGPGTVGDTQYF. The DNA for the CDR3 is TGTGCCACCAGCAGAGAAGGGCCCGGGACAGTTGGAGATACGCAGTATTTT.

The genes are TRBV6-2 or TRBV6-3 and TRBJ1-5; possible D gene TRBD1, 6 bases. Trimming took off 5 bases at V and 2 bases at J, with 19 bases between the two ends. Germline CDR1 MNHEY, CDR2 SVGEGT. This CDR3 region has 17 residues. Here the CDR3 DNA reads TGTGCCAGCAGTCCTCGACAGGCGGGGCGGGGCAATCAGCCCCAGCATTTT. This gives the protein CASSPRQAGRGNQPQHF.

This clonotype was observed a handful of times. The V gene is TRBV7-2, the J gene TRBJ2-1; 7 bases are a match to TRBD1. V shed 5 bases, J shed 7 bases, and the junction held 5 bases outside the gene matches. CDR1 is SGHTA and CDR2 is FQGNSA in the germline V gene. The CDR3 sequence is 13 residues long. The CDR3 here is CASSHDRVNEQFF. For the CDR3, the DNA is TGTGCCAGCAGCCATGACAGGGTGAATGAGCAGTTCTTC.

The chain recombines TRBV7-2 with TRBJ2-3, with 8 bases fitting TRBD2. The ends lost 6 bases at V and 4 bases at J; junction bases unmatched: 6. The CDR3 runs to 14 residues. Germline V gives CDR1 SGHTA, CDR2 FQGNSA. The CDR3 nucleotides are TGTGCCAGCAGTGAGGCGGGAGGCCCAGATACGCAGTATTTT. Translated: CASSEAGGPDTQYF.

The J gene is TRBJ2-1, the V gene TRBV5-1, with TRBD1 identical over 8 bases. This CDR3 region has 14 residues. Trimming at V came to 0 bases and at J to 7 bases, leaving 3 bases not matched to a gene. Germline V CDR1 and CDR2: SGHRS, YFSETQ. CDR3 nucleotide sequence: TGCGCCAGCAGCTTGGTTCAGGGGGCGAATGAGCAGTTCTTC. Translating it yields CASSLVQGANEQFF. Drawing the rest from reference TRBV5-1 and TRBJ2-1, the complete variable domain is KAGVTQTPRYLIKTRGQQVTLSCSPISGHRSVSWYQQTPGQGLQFLFEYFSETQRNKGNFPGRFSGRQFSNSRSEMNVSTLELGDSALYLCASSLVQGANEQFFGPGTRLTVL.

In nucleotides, the CDR3 is TGTGCCAGCAGTGAAACTAGCGATAATGAGCAGTTCTTC. Translation gives CASSETSDNEQFF. The chain combines TRBV2 with TRBJ2-1, with 7 bases that match TRBD2. The CDR3 sequence is 13 residues long. Per the germline V gene, CDR1 is SNHLY and CDR2 is FYNNEI. V trimming: 2 bases; J trimming: 7 bases; junction bases outside the gene matches: 2.

This clonotype was seen only once. This chain links TRBV19 with TRBJ1-1; D perhaps matches TRBD1 (6 bases). The CDR3 is 15 amino acids. Trimming cost V 1 base and J 3 bases, with 12 bases left between them. From germline, CDR1 is LNHDA and CDR2 SQIVND (reference sequence). Here the CDR3 DNA reads TGTGCCAGTAGTATAGGAACAGGGTTGTACACTGAAGCTTTCTTT. Translating gives CASSIGTGLYTEAFF.

Many counts were recorded for this clonotype. The CDR3, as DNA: TGTGCCAGTAGTGGTGAGACACTTAGCAATCAGCCCCAGCATTTT. Its translation is CASSGETLSNQPQHF. The chain is built from TRBV19 and TRBJ1-5; D gene uncertain. CDR1 and CDR2 (germline): LNHDA, SQIVND (reference sequence). The CDR3 is made up of 15 amino acids. The V and J ends lost 5 bases and 0 bases respectively, with 11 bases between them. The variable domain in full, with the rest retrieved from reference TRBV19 and TRBJ1-5, is DGGITQSPKYLFRKEGQNVTLSCEQNLNHDAMYWYRQDPGQGLRLIYYSQIVNDFQKGDIAEGYSVSREKKESFPLTVTSAQKNPTAFYLCASSGETLSNQPQHFGDGTRLSIL.

The V gene is TRBV20-1, the J gene TRBJ2-5; maybe TRBD2 (7 bases). This CDR3 region has 16 residues. Trimming took off 2 bases at V and 1 base at J, with 17 bases between the two ends. Per the germline V gene, CDR1 is DFQATT and CDR2 is SNEGSKA (reference sequence). The DNA for the CDR3 is TGCAGTGCTAGAAGGTGGGAGGGGGAGCCCCAAGAGACCCAGTACTTC. Amino acid sequence: CSARRWEGEPQETQYF.

This chain links TRBV15 with TRBJ2-7, with D possibly called TRBD1 or TRBD2 (5 bases each). V lost 5 bases, J lost 2 bases, and 16 bases lay in between. CDR1 and CDR2 from the germline V gene are LNHNV and YYDKDF (reference sequence). This CDR3 has 15 residues. CDR3 DNA sequence: TGTGCCACCAGCTTGCCCCGGGGACCCACCTACGAGCAGTACTTC. Translating gives CATSLPRGPTYEQYF.

V and J are TRBV19 and TRBJ2-1, with a tentative D call TRBD2 (5 bases). Germline V CDR1 and CDR2: LNHDA, SQIVND (reference sequence). This CDR3 has 15 residues. Trimming stripped 2 bases from V and 4 bases from J, with 12 bases between. The CDR3 DNA is TGTGCCAGTAGTATATCGAGTAGCGCGTACAATGAGCAGTTCTTC. Its protein product is CASSISSSAYNEQFF. The full variable domain, with the rest looked up from reference TRBV19 and TRBJ2-1, is DGGITQSPKYLFRKEGQNVTLSCEQNLNHDAMYWYRQDPGQGLRLIYYSQIVNDFQKGDIAEGYSVSREKKESFPLTVTSAQKNPTAFYLCASSISSSAYNEQFFGPGTRLTVL.

The table lists this clonotype with a few counts. The chain recombines TRBV25-1 with TRBJ2-5, with D perhaps matching TRBD2 (5 bases). Germline V gene lookup returns CDR1 MGHDK and CDR2 SYGVNS. The V gene lost 3 bases and the J gene lost 2 bases, with 10 bases spanning the gap. The CDR3 has 14 amino acids. The CDR3 loop reads CASSDPTGQETQYF. The CDR3 DNA reads as TGTGCCAGCAGTGATCCGACGGGGCAAGAGACCCAGTACTTC. Complete variable domain (other parts from reference TRBV25-1 and TRBJ2-5): EADIYQTPRYLVIGTGKKITLECSQTMGHDKMYWYQQDPGMELHLIHYSYGVNSTEKGDLSSESTVSRIRTEHFPLTLESARPSHTSQYLCASSDPTGQETQYFGPGTRLLVL.

V usage is TRBV29-1 and J usage is TRBJ2-1; 8 positions match TRBD1. Germline CDR1 reads SQVTM; CDR2 reads ANQGSEA. This CDR3 is 12 amino acids long. J was trimmed by 8 bases and V by 7 bases; bases with no gene match: 7. The CDR3 bases are TGCAGCGCAGACAGGGGTCGGGATGAGCAGTTCTTC. Translation: CSADRGRDEQFF.

This rearrangement joins TRBV29-1 to TRBJ2-3; perhaps TRBD2 as D (7 bases). This CDR3 contains 19 residues. The germline gives CDR1 SQVTM, CDR2 ANQGSEA. Deletions cut 0 bases from V and 0 bases from J, with 22 bases between. CDR3 bases: TGCAGCGTTGAAGATATAGGGGGAGGGCTCAAGATTAGCACAGATACGCAGTATTTT. Amino acids: CSVEDIGGGLKISTDTQYF.

At least ten counts were recorded for this clonotype. The chain uses TRBV30 and TRBJ1-1; weak D call: TRBD1 (5 bases). Trimming stripped 5 bases from V and 4 bases from J, with 17 bases between. CDR1 is GTSNPN and CDR2 is SVGIG in the germline V gene (reference sequence). The CDR3 covers 14 residues. In DNA form, the CDR3 reads TGTGCCTGGTCTCTGGGACGGTGGGGCACTGAAGCTTTCTTT. Protein: CAWSLGRWGTEAFF.

With regard to this clonotype: At one boundary the junction diverges from the germline segment, which might be a read error. The rearrangement uses TRBV12-3 or TRBV12-4 and TRBJ2-7; weak D call: TRBD1 (6 bases). The CDR3 totals 15 residues. CDR3 protein: CASSFAPEGEYDQYF. The CDR3 nucleotides read TGTGCCAGCAGTTTCGCACCCGAGGGGGAATACGATCAGTACTTC.

This chain joins TRBV7-9 and TRBJ1-4; D is unresolved. The CDR3 has 16 residues. Trimming pared 0 bases from V and 13 bases from J, leaving 21 bases between. Germline lookup yields CDR1 SEHNR and CDR2 FQNEAQ (reference sequence). The CDR3 coding sequence is TGTGCCAGCAGCTTAGCGGGTGGGATCCTGGCGAGCGGACTGTTTTTT. It yields the protein CASSLAGGILASGLFF.

The chain recombines TRBV9 with TRBJ2-5; D is unclear. Trimming took off 4 bases at V and 1 base at J, with 14 bases between the two ends. Germline assignment: CDR1 SGDLS and CDR2 YYNGEE. This CDR3 contains 15 residues. This chain's CDR3 is CASSTLDWGQETQYF. The CDR3 DNA reads as TGTGCCAGCAGCACCTTGGATTGGGGCCAAGAGACCCAGTACTTC.

The chain is built from TRBV24-1 and TRBJ2-5, with TRBD1 matching 11 bases. Germline CDR1 and CDR2: KGHDR and SFDVKD. This CDR3 spans 16 amino acids. The V and J ends lost 0 bases and 5 bases, in that order; junction bases with no gene match: 4. This chain's CDR3 is CATSDLGQGARETQYF. The CDR3 coding sequence is TGTGCCACCAGTGATTTGGGACAGGGGGCACGGGAGACCCAGTACTTC.

This chain connects TRBV19 to TRBJ1-2; 7 nucleotides agree with TRBD1. The V segment lost 5 bases and the J segment 8 bases; nucleotides outside the gene matches: 8. In germline, CDR1 is LNHDA, CDR2 SQIVND (reference sequence). The CDR3 has 13 residues. The CDR3 DNA reads TGTGCCAGTAGTCAAGCTGACAGGGTAGGCTACACCTTC. This gives the protein CASSQADRVGYTF.

This clonotype was seen ten or more times. This chain links TRBV7-9 with TRBJ2-2; TRBD1 agrees at 9 bases. With 6 bases clipped from V and 6 bases from J, the junction kept 8 bases outside the gene matches. Per the germline V gene, CDR1 is SEHNR and CDR2 is FQNEAQ (reference sequence). CDR3 length: 15 amino acids. Here the CDR3 DNA reads TGTGCCAGCAGTAACGACAGGGGGATTGCCGGGGAGCTGTTTTTT. Protein product: CASSNDRGIAGELFF.

This clonotype was detected a few times. The chain is built from TRBV12-3 or TRBV12-4 and TRBJ1-6, with 8 bases lining up with TRBD1. The CDR3 covers 15 residues. J lost 5 bases, V lost 7 bases, and 7 bases had no gene match. The DNA for the CDR3 is TGTGCCAGCATCCCAGGGGGCCCCAATAATTCACCCCTCCACTTT. Its protein product is CASIPGGPNNSPLHF.

The genes are TRBV20-1 and TRBJ2-3; D is unresolved. V lost 6 bases and J lost 5, with 15 bases in between. Looked up from germline, CDR1 is DFQATT and CDR2 is SNEGSKA (reference sequence). The CDR3 is 13 amino acids. The DNA of the CDR3 is TGCAGTGCCCGCTTTCGGGCCGAAGATACGCAGTATTTT. This codes for CSARFRAEDTQYF.

The rearrangement uses TRBV10-3 and TRBJ1-1; D gene uncertain. Per germline, CDR1 ENHRY and CDR2 SYGVKD. CDR3 length: 12 amino acids. V was trimmed by 6 bases and J by 0 bases, leaving 5 bases between them. The CDR3 is CAISAMNTEAFF. The CDR3 DNA reads TGTGCCATCAGCGCTATGAACACTGAAGCTTTCTTT.

This clonotype was counted at least ten times. This may be a read error: a much more frequent sequence differs by one nucleotide. The chain uses TRBV7-2 and TRBJ1-6; possible D gene TRBD1, 6 bases. CDR3 size: 15 residues. CDR1 SGHTA and CDR2 FQGNSA come from the germline V gene. This CDR3 reads CVSSLNPTGSSPLHF. The CDR3 DNA follows: TGTGTCAGCAGCTTAAACCCCACAGGGTCTTCACCCCTCCACTTT. The whole variable domain, remainder taken from reference TRBV7-2 and TRBJ1-6, is GAGVSQSPSNKVTEKGKDVELRCDPISGHTALYWYRQSLGQGLEFLIYFQGNSAPDKSGLPSDRFSAERTGGSVSTLTIQRTQQEDSAVYLCVSSLNPTGSSPLHFGNGTRLTVT.

The rearrangement joins TRBV7-8 to TRBJ2-1; 13 bases fit TRBD2. The CDR3 spans 15 residues. From germline, CDR1 is SGHVS and CDR2 FQNEAQ. Trimming removed 5 bases from V and 9 bases from J; junction bases left unmatched: 7. The CDR3: CASSLTSGRFSEQFF. DNA of the CDR3: TGTGCCAGCAGCCTGACTAGCGGGAGGTTCAGTGAGCAGTTCTTC.

This rearrangement joins TRBV2 to TRBJ2-2, with no clear D. From germline, CDR1 is SNHLY and CDR2 FYNNEI. V was pared by 1 base and J by 2 bases, with 11 bases between. The CDR3 is 16 amino acids. The CDR3 protein is CASSEGRHLNTGELFF. CDR3 DNA sequence: TGTGCCAGCAGTGAAGGACGGCACTTAAACACCGGGGAGCTGTTTTTT.